Listed here are 9 T cell receptor gamma chains from one sample, sequenced in a study of gamma-delta T cells after stem cell transplantation. TCRdb re-called the RT-PCR reads with CATT. Found here are around 3,400 gamma-chain clones, around 5% of them singletons; the top ten hold about 20%. Sequencing input: gamma-delta T cells. The origin of the receptors is a human donor. It is not recorded whose cells these are; they may come from a transplant donor.

This clone was seen more than once but under ten times. The genes are TRGV9 and TRGJP. The CDR3 consists of 17 residues. Germline lookup yields CDR1 GITISATS and CDR2 ISYDGTV (reference sequence). The ends lost 4 bases at V and 7 bases at J; junction bases unmatched: 10. The CDR3 spells CALWEPRSELGKKIKVF. Written as DNA, the CDR3 is TGTGCCTTGTGGGAACCCCGATCGGAGTTGGGCAAAAAAATCAAGGTATTT.

This clone was detected a few times. The chain combines TRGV9 with TRGJ1 or TRGJ2. CDR1 GITISATS and CDR2 ISYDGTV come from the germline V gene (reference sequence). CDR3 length: 11 residues. The trim removed 3 bases at V and 10 bases at J, leaving 6 bases unmatched. CDR3 protein: CALWEFQKKLF. The CDR3 nucleotides read TGTGCCTTGTGGGAGTTTCAAAAGAAACTCTTT.

The J gene is TRGJP, the V gene TRGV9. The CDR3 is 17 amino acids. Germline trimming cut 2 bases from V and 10 bases from J; bases unmatched to any gene: 11. In germline, CDR1 is GITISATS, CDR2 ISYDGTV (reference sequence). CDR3: CALWEARVTLGKKIKVF. The CDR3 DNA is TGTGCCTTGTGGGAGGCTCGCGTTACTTTGGGCAAAAAAATCAAGGTATTT.

V usage is TRGV9 and J usage is TRGJP. The germline V gene has CDR1 GITISATS and CDR2 ISYDGTV (reference sequence). The CDR3 is made up of 19 amino acids. The ends lost 0 bases at V and 4 bases at J; junction bases unmatched: 9. DNA of the CDR3: TGTGCCTTGTGGGAGGTGAAGACCCCACAAGAGTTGGGCAAAAAAATCAAGGTATTT. Translated, it gives CALWEVKTPQELGKKIKVF.

This clone is medium-sized within its sample. V usage is TRGV2 and J usage is TRGJ1 or TRGJ2. With 0 bases clipped from V and 12 bases from J, the junction kept 5 bases outside the gene matches. CDR1 and CDR2 (germline): EGSNGY, YDSYNSKV. There are 11 residues in the CDR3. CDR3 amino acids: CATWDGRGKLF. CDR3 coding DNA: TGTGCCACCTGGGACGGGCGTGGGAAACTCTTT.

CDR3 amino acids: CALWEENKGLGKKIKVF. Here the CDR3 DNA reads TGTGCCTTGTGGGAGGAAAACAAAGGGTTGGGCAAAAAAATCAAGGTATTT. The chain links TRGV9 to TRGJP. Losses at the gene ends were 2 bases for V and 9 bases for J; bases not matched to a gene: 10. The CDR3 runs to 17 residues. Germline CDR1 is GITISATS and CDR2 is ISYDGTV (reference sequence).

This clone is termed medium-sized. The genes are TRGV2 and TRGJP2. Germline V gene data show CDR1 as EGSNGY and CDR2 as YDSYNSKV. CDR3 length: 16 residues. The V segment lost 9 bases and the J segment 2 bases; nucleotides outside the gene matches: 15. The CDR3 loop is CATLLKVVSSDWIKTF. The DNA for the CDR3 is TGTGCCACCCTTTTAAAGGTCGTAAGTAGTGATTGGATCAAGACGTTT.

This clone came up a few times. The chain joins TRGV9 to TRGJ1 or TRGJ2. Trimming at V came to 2 bases and at J to 3 bases, leaving 10 bases not matched to a gene. Germline CDR1 reads GITISATS; CDR2 reads ISYDGTV (reference sequence). This CDR3 contains 15 residues. The CDR3 nucleotides read TGTGCCTTGTGGGAGGCGAGGGTGCCTTATTATAAGAAACTCTTT. The encoded protein is CALWEARVPYYKKLF.

In its sample, this clone is medium-sized. The chain employs TRGV3 and TRGJ1 or TRGJ2. This CDR3 comprises 14 residues. The germline V gene has CDR1 VTNTFY and CDR2 YDVSTARD (reference sequence). With 3 bases clipped from V and 0 bases from J, the junction kept 5 bases outside the gene matches. The CDR3, as DNA: TGTGCCACCTGGGACGGGTTGAATTATTATAAGAAACTCTTT. This translates into CATWDGLNYYKKLF.